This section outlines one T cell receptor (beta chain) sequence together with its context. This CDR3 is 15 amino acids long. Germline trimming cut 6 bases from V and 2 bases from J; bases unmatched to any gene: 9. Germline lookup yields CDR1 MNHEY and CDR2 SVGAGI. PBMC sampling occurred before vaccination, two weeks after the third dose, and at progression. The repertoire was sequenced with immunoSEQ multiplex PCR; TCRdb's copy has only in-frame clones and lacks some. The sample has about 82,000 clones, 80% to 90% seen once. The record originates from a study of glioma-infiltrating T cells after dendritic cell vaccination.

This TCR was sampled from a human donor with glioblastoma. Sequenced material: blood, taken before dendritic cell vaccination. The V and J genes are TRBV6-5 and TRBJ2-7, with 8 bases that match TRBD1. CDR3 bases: TGTGCCAGCAGGTCACAGGGGGGACTTACCTACGAGCAGTACTTC. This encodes CASRSQGGLTYEQYF.